Sequencing of this T cell receptor beta chain was carried out in a study of blood T cell repertoires in COVID-19. Study-level background: Samples came from the United States, Italy and Spain, spanning acute and convalescent COVID-19.

As originally analysed: Amplified reference gene primers provided the basis for estimating nucleated cell counts. The method was immunoSEQ multiplex PCR; TCRdb's version includes in-frame clones alone and lacks a portion of them. V and J calls and clone size come straight from that table; D and trimming were deduced from the DNA. Here the sample spans 55,000 to 65,000 clones, 75% to 80% being singletons. Germline lookup yields CDR1 KGHSH and CDR2 LQKENI. The germline V and J ends were trimmed by 5 bases and 4 bases, with 14 bases remaining between them. This CDR3 spans 14 amino acids. This clonotype was obtained from a human donor in a cohort sampled during active COVID-19. V and J are TRBV18 and TRBJ1-1; no reliable D call. Sequencing was carried out using peripheral blood. CDR3 in amino acids: CASSTGSGATEAFF. CDR3 sequence (DNA): TGTGCCAGCTCAACGGGGTCCGGAGCCACTGAAGCTTTCTTT.